The clone carrying this TCR beta chain was counted at least ten times. The CDR3 consists of 15 residues. The V gene lost 2 bases and the J gene lost 1 base, with 11 bases spanning the gap. Germline assignment: CDR1 SGHTA and CDR2 FQGTGA. The sample is drawn from a study of early T cells in non-severe SARS-CoV-2 infection. The TCR library protocol was used to attach unique molecular identifiers. These identifiers were attached to individual cDNA molecules. Via MiXCR, TCRdb re-called the 5' RACE reads, giving one row per CDR3 protein. Found here are some 81,000 distinct CDR3 sequences, 16% of them singletons; the top ten hold about 3.1%.

Source material: whole blood. J is TRBJ1-1 and V is TRBV7-3; possible D gene TRBD1, 6 bases. The sequence was obtained from an adult who was a healthcare worker with PCR-confirmed SARS-CoV-2 infection or an uninfected control (not recorded which). CDR3 sequence (DNA): TGTGCCAGCAGCTTAGGGGGCAGGGGGAACACTGAAGCTTTCTTT. Protein: CASSLGGRGNTEAFF.